The sequence of this TCR beta chain was determined in a study of technical replicates of blood from several donors. Germline-derived CDR1 and CDR2 are GTSNPN and SVGIG (reference sequence). The CDR3 has 13 amino acids. With 1 base removed from V and 5 bases from J, the gap between germline ends came to 11 bases. Sequencing was performed with immunoSEQ multiplex PCR; in TCRdb, only in-frame clones are kept and a portion is missing. The sample holds 75,000 to 100,000 clones, just under 95% seen once. The TCR comes from a human donor in good health. The chain joins TRBV30 to TRBJ1-2, with D unclear. The sequenced material came from T cells isolated from PBMCs. The CDR3 reads CAWSAGGLYGYTF. DNA for the CDR3: TGTGCCTGGAGTGCGGGAGGGCTGTATGGCTACACCTTC.